This T cell receptor beta chain was profiled in a study of blood T cell repertoires in COVID-19. Study-wide context: Acute and convalescent COVID-19 specimens originated in the United States, Italy and Spain.

Original data processing: The authors estimated nucleated cell counts from reference gene primer amplification. Libraries were prepared by immunoSEQ multiplex PCR; TCRdb keeps only in-frame clonotypes and omits some of them. The DNA gave D and trimming, while V, J and clone size come from that table. The sample lists around 100,000 clones, around 85% occurring once. The sequenced sample was peripheral blood. The TCR was taken from a man between 65 and 85 years old with active or convalescent COVID-19.

This CDR3 reads CASRGSSYNSPLHF. CDR3 nucleotides: TGTGCCAGCAGGGGGAGCTCCTATAATTCACCCCTCCACTTT. The chain has TRBV9 and TRBJ1-6; D call uncertain. The germline CDR1 and CDR2 sequences are SGDLS and YYNGEE. The CDR3 runs to 14 residues. Trimming shortened V by 5 bases and J by 0 bases, and 6 bases separated the two germline ends.